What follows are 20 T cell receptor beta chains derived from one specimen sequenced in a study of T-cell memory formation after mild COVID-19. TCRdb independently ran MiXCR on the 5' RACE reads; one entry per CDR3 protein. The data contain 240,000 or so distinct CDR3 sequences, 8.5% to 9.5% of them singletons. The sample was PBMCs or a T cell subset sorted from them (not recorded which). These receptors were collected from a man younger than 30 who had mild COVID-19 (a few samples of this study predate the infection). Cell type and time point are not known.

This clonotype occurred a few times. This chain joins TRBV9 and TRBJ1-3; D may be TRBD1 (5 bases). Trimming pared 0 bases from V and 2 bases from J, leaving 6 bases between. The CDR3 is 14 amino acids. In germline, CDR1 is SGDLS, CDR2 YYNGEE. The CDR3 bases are TGTGCCAGCAGCGTAGGGGGGGCTGGAAACACCATATATTTT. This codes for CASSVGGAGNTIYF.

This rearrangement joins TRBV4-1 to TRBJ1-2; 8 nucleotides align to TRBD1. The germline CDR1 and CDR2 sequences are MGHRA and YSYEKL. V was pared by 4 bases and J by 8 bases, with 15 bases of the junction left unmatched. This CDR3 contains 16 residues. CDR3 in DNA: TGCGCCAGCAGCCGACCCGGACAGGGTAGATACAACGGCTACACCTTC. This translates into CASSRPGQGRYNGYTF.

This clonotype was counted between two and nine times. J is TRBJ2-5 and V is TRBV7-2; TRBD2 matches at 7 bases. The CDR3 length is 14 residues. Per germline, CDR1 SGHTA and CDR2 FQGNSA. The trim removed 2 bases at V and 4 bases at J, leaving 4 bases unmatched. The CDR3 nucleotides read TGTGCCAGCAGCTTATTGGCGGGGGTAGAGACCCAGTACTTC. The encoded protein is CASSLLAGVETQYF.

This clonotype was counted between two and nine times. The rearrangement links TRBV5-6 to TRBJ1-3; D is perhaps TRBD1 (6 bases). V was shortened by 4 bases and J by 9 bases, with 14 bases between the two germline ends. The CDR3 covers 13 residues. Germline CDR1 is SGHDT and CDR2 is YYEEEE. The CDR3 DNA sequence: TGTGCCAGCAGCCAGGGGCGATCAACCACCATATATTTT. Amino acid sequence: CASSQGRSTTIYF. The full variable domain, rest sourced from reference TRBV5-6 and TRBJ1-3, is DAGVTQSPTHLIKTRGQQVTLRCSPKSGHDTVSWYQQALGQGPQFIFQYYEEEERQRGNFPDRFSGHQFPNYSSELNVNALLLGDSALYLCASSQGRSTTIYFGEGSWLTVV.

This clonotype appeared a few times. This CDR3 reads CASSPAPGQGAPYEQYF. In DNA form, the CDR3 reads TGTGCCAGCAGCCCCGCTCCGGGACAGGGGGCCCCCTACGAGCAGTACTTC. This chain joins TRBV27 and TRBJ2-7; 12 bases map to TRBD1. The J segment lost 2 bases and the V segment lost 6 bases, leaving 11 bases of the junction unmatched. The CDR3 length is 17 residues. CDR1 is MNHEY, CDR2 SMNVEV, per germline (reference sequence).

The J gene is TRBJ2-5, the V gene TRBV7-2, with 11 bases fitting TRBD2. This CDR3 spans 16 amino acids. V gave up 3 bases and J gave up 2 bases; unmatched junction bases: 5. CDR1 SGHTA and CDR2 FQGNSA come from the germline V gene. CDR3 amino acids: CASSFLAGGDQETQYF. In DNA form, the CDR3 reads TGTGCCAGCAGCTTCCTAGCGGGGGGAGATCAAGAGACCCAGTACTTC.

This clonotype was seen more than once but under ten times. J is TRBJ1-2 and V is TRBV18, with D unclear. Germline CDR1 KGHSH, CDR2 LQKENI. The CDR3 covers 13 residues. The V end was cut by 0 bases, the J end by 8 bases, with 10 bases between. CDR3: CASSPPRESGYTF. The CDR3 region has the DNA TGTGCCAGCTCACCACCGAGGGAATCAGGCTACACCTTC.

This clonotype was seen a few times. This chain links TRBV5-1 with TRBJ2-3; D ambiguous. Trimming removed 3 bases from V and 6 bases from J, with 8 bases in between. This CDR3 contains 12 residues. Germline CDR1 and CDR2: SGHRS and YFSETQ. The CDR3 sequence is CASSSWYDTQYF. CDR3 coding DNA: TGCGCCAGCAGCTCCTGGTACGATACGCAGTATTTT. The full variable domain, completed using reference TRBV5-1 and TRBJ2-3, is KAGVTQTPRYLIKTRGQQVTLSCSPISGHRSVSWYQQTPGQGLQFLFEYFSETQRNKGNFPGRFSGRQFSNSRSEMNVSTLELGDSALYLCASSSWYDTQYFGPGTRLTVL.

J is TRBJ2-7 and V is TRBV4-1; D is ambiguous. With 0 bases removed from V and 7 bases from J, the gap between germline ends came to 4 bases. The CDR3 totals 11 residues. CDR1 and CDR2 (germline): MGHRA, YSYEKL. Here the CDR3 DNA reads TGCGCCAGCAGCCAAGACAGGGAGCAGTACTTC. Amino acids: CASSQDREQYF.

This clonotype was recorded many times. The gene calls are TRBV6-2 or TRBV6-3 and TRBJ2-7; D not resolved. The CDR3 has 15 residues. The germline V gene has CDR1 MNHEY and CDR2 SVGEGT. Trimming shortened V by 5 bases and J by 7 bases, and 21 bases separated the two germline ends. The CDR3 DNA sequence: TGTGCCAGCAGTCCCCCCCCGTATCGGTCGGAGGAGCAGTACTTC. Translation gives CASSPPPYRSEEQYF.

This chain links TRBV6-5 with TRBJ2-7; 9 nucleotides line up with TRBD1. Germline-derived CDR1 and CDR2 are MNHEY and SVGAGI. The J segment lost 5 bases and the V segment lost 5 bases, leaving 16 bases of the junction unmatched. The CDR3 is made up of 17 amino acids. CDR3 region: CASSTLSPRDRVHEQYF. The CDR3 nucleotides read TGTGCCAGCAGTACCCTGAGTCCCCGGGACAGGGTCCACGAGCAGTACTTC.

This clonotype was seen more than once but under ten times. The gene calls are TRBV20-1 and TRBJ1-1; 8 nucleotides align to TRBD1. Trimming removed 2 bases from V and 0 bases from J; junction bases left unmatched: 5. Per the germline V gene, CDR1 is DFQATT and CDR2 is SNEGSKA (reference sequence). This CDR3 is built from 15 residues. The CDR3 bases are TGCAGTGCTAGATTTAGGGACAGGCTGAACACTGAAGCTTTCTTT. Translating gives CSARFRDRLNTEAFF.

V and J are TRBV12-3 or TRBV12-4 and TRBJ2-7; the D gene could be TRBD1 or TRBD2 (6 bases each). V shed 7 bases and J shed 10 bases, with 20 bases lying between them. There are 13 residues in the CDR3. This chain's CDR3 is CASTEWGALSQYF. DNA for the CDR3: TGTGCCAGCACCGAATGGGGGGCGCTAAGTCAGTACTTC.

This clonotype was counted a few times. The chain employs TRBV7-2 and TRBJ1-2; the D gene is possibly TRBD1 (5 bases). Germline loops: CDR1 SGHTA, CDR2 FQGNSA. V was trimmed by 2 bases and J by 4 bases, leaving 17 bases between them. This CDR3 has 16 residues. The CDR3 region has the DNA TGTGCCAGCAGCTTACTAGGGGACGAACCACTCTATGGCTACACCTTC. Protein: CASSLLGDEPLYGYTF.

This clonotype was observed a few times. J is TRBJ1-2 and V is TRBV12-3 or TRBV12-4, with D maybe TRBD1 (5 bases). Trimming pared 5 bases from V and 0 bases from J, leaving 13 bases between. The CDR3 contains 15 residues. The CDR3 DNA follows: TGTGCCAGCAGTGCGGGACGTCTAGCTAACTATGGCTACACCTTC. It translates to CASSAGRLANYGYTF.

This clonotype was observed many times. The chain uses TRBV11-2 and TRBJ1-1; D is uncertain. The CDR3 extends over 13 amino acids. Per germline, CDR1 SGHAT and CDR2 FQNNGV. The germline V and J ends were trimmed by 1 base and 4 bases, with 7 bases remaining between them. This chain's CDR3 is CASSLVHSTEAFF. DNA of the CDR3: TGTGCCAGCAGCTTAGTGCACAGCACTGAAGCTTTCTTT.

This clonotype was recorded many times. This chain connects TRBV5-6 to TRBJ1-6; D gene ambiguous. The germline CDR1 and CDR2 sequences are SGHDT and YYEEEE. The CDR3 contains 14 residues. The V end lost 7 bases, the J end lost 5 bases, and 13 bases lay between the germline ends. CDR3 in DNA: TGTGCCAGCTTGGACGGTTTTGATAATTCACCCCTCCACTTT. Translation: CASLDGFDNSPLHF.

CDR3 nucleotide sequence: TGTGCCAGCAGCCAAGAAAAATTCCGGGCGGAGACCCAGTACTTC. Translated, it gives CASSQEKFRAETQYF. The chain has TRBV3-1 and TRBJ2-5; no firm D call. V shed 0 bases and J shed 5 bases, with 13 bases lying between them. The CDR3 sequence is 15 residues long. CDR1 and CDR2 from the germline V gene are LGHDT and YNNKEL (reference sequence).

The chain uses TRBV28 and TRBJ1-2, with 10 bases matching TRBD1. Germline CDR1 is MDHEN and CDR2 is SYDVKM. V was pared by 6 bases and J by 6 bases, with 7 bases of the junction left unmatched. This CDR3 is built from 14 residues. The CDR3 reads CASRPLDRGDGYTF. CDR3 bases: TGTGCCAGCAGGCCCTTGGACAGGGGGGATGGCTACACCTTC.

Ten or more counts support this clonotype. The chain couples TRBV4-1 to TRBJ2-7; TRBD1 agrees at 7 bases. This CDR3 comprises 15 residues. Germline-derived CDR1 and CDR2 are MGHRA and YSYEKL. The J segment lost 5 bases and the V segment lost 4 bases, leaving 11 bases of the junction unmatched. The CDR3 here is CASSRSGTEGHEQYF. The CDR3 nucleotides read TGCGCCAGCAGCCGCTCCGGGACAGAGGGCCACGAGCAGTACTTC.